This T cell receptor beta chain was profiled in a study of CD8+CD57+ T cells in acquired aplastic anemia. Study details: The average for DNA from sorted CD4+ and CD8+ cells was 3 to 4 ug. Sequencing produced an average of about 9.8 million reads per healthy donor for CD4+ cells. Study-wide points: It was found that almost 30 CD8+ CDR3 sequences were shared between patients and controls. Controls and patients did not differ significantly in CD8+ Simpson's diversity.

TCR beta VDJ and CDR3 profiles were obtained from a genomic DNA template. TCRdb redid the calling of the reads with MiXCR, one entry per CDR3 protein. The sample has 400,000 to 450,000 distinct CDR3 sequences; just under 70% are singletons. Germline lookup yields CDR1 SGHVS and CDR2 FQNEAQ. Trimming cost V 5 bases and J 1 base, with 18 bases left between them. The CDR3 has 17 amino acids. This clonotype was seen a few times. Its antigen is unidentified. The material sequenced was sorted CD4+, CD8+, or CD8+CD57+ T cells (not recorded which) from PBMCs. This sequence was found in a human donor in good health, serving as a control. The chain is built from TRBV7-8 and TRBJ1-3; TRBD1 is a possible D gene (6 bases). As DNA, the CDR3 is TGTGCCAGCAGCCGGGGGCCCAGCCAACATTCTGGAAACACCATATATTTT. This encodes CASSRGPSQHSGNTIYF.